The TCR beta chain described here comes from a study of CD8 T cells in Susac syndrome. RNA in amounts of about 0.5 to 1 ug was reverse transcribed with random hexamers. A single record per CDR3 protein comes from TCRdb applying MiXCR to the immunoSEQ multiplex PCR reads. The repertoire holds 150,000 or so distinct CDR3 sequences, with about 96% as singletons. CDR3 length: 13 residues. V was clipped by 7 bases and J by 1 base, with 10 bases between them. Germline loops: CDR1 MNHEY, CDR2 SMNVEV (reference sequence). The V gene is TRBV27, the J gene TRBJ1-1; D is unresolved. The clonotype comes from a human donor with Susac syndrome. Sequencing was done on a sample of CD4+ T cells from PBMCs. The CDR3 region is CASTDFTNTEAFF. The DNA of the CDR3 is TGTGCCAGCACTGACTTTACGAACACTGAAGCTTTCTTT.